This record concerns one T cell receptor beta chain sequence. The data derive from a study of patients and donors after allogeneic stem cell transplantation. TCRdb recomputed calls from the RT-PCR reads with MiXCR, one row per CDR3 protein. The sample records roughly 960,000 distinct CDR3 sequences, 15% to 20% being singletons. Germline V CDR1 and CDR2: LNHDA, SQIVND (reference sequence). V gave up 5 bases and J gave up 3 bases; unmatched junction bases: 7. CDR3 length: 15 residues. This clonotype originated in a human donor who was either an allogeneic HSCT recipient or a stem cell or donor lymphocyte infusion donor (not recorded which). It is not recorded whose cells these are; they may come from a transplant donor. The V gene is TRBV19, the J gene TRBJ1-1; 9 bases agree with TRBD1. Specimen: blood, either unsorted or a sorted T cell fraction (not recorded which). The CDR3 DNA reads as TGTGCCAGTAGTTGGACAGGGGCTTCGGACACTGAAGCTTTCTTT. Its protein product is CASSWTGASDTEAFF.